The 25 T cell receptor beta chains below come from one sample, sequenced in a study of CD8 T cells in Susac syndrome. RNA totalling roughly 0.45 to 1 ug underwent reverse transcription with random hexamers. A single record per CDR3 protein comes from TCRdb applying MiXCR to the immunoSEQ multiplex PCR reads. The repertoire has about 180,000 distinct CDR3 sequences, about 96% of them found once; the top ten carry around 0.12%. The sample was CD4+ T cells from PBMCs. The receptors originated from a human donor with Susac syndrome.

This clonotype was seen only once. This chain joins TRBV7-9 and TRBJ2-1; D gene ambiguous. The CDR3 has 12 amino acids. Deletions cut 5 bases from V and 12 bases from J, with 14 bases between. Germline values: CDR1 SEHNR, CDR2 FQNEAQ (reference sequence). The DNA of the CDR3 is TGTGCCAGCAGCCTAGGTGAGCTCGGGCAGTTCTTC. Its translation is CASSLGELGQFF.

The CDR3 region is CASSLKGVWETQYF. In nucleotides, the CDR3 is TGTGCCAGCAGCTTGAAGGGGGTCTGGGAGACCCAGTACTTC. This chain connects TRBV7-9 to TRBJ2-5; perhaps TRBD1 as D (6 bases). Trimming removed 3 bases from V and 5 bases from J, with 13 bases in between. This CDR3 region has 14 residues. The germline gives CDR1 SEHNR, CDR2 FQNEAQ (reference sequence). Complete variable domain (other parts from reference TRBV7-9 and TRBJ2-5): DTGVSQNPRHKITKRGQNVTFRCDPISEHNRLYWYRQTLGQGPEFLTYFQNEAQLEKSRLLSDRFSAERPKGSFSTLEIQRTEQGDSAMYLCASSLKGVWETQYFGPGTRLLVL.

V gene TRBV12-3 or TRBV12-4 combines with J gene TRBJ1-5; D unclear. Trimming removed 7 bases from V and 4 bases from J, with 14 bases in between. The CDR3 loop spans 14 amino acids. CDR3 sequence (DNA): TGTGCCAGCACCCCTGGGAGAGAGAATCAGCCCCAGCATTTT. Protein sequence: CASTPGRENQPQHF.

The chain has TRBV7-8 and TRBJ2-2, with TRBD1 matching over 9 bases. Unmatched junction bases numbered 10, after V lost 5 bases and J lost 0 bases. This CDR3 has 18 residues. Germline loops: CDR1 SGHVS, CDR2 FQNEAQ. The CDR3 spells CASSPRDRASANTGELFF. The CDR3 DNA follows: TGTGCCAGCAGCCCCCGGGACAGGGCCTCAGCGAACACCGGGGAGCTGTTTTTT.

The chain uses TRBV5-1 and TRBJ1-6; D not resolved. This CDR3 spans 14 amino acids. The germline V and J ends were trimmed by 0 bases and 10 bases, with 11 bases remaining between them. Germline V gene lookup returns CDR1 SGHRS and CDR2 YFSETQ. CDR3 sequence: CASSLAVGESPLHF. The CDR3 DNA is TGCGCCAGCAGCTTGGCCGTGGGTGAATCACCCCTCCACTTT.

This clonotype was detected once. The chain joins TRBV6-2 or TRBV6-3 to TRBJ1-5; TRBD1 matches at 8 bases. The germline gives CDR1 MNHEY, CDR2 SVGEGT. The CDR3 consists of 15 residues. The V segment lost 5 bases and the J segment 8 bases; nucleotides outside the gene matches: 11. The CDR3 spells CASSPLTDRGEPQHF. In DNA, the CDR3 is TGTGCCAGCAGTCCCCTGACCGACAGGGGAGAGCCCCAGCATTTT.

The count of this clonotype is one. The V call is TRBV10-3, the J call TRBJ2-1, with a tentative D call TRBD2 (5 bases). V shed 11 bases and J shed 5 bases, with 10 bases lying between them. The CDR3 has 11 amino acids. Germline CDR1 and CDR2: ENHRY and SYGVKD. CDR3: CAVARDNEQFF. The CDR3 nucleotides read TGTGCCGTTGCGCGGGACAATGAGCAGTTCTTC.

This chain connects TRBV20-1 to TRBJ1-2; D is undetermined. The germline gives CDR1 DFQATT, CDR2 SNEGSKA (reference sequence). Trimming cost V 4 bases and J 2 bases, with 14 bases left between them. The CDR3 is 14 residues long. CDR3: CSAIDRGTNYGYTF. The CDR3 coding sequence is TGCAGTGCTATCGACCGGGGAACCAACTATGGCTACACCTTC.

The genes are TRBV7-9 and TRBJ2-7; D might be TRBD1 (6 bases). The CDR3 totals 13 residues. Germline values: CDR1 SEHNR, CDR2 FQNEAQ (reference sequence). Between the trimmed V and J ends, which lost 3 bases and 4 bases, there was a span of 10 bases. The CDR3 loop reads CASSFGQNYEQYV. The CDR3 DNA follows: TGTGCCAGCAGCTTCGGACAGAATTACGAGCAGTACGTC.

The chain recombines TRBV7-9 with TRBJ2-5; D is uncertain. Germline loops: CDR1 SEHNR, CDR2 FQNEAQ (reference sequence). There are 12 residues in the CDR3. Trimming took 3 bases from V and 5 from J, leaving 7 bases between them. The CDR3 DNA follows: TGTGCCAGCAGCTTCGGCGTGGAGACCCAGTACTTC. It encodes CASSFGVETQYF.

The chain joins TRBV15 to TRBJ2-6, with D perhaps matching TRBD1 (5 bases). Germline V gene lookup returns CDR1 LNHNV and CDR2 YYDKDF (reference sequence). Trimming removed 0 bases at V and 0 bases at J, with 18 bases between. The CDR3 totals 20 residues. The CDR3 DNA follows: TGTGCCACCAGCAGAGAGGGCAGGGTTGTCCCCCTCTCTGGGGCCAACGTCCTGACTTTC. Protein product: CATSREGRVVPLSGANVLTF.

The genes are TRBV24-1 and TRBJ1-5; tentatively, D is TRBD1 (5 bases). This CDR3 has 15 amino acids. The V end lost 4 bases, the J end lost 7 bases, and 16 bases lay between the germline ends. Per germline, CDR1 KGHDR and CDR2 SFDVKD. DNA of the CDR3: TGTGCCACCAGTGACCGCGGGACGGCTGGGCAGCCCCAGCATTTT. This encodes CATSDRGTAGQPQHF.

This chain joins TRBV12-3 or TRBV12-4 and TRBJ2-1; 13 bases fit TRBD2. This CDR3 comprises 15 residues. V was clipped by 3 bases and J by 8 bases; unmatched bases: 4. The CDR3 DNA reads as TGTGCCAGCAGTTTCGGGACTAGCGGGATGGATGAGCAGTTCTTC. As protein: CASSFGTSGMDEQFF.

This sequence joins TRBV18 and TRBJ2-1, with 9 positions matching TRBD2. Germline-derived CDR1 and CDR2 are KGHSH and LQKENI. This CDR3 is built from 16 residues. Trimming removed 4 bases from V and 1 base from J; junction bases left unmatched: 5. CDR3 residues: CASSLIAGVSYNEQFF. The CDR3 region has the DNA TGTGCCAGCTCACTCATAGCGGGAGTTTCCTACAATGAGCAGTTCTTC.

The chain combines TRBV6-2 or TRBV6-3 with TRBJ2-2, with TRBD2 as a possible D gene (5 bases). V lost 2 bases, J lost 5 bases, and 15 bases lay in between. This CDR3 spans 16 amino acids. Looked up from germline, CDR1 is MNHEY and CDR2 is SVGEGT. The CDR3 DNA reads TGTGCCAGCAGTTACCGGGAAGGCGGTGGGACCGGGGAGCTGTTTTTT. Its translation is CASSYREGGGTGELFF.

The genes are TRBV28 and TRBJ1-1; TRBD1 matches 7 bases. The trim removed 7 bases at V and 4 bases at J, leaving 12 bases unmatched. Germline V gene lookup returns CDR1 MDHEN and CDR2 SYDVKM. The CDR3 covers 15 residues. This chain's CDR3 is CASTLPTGLGTEAFF. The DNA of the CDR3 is TGTGCCAGCACTCTACCGACAGGGTTGGGCACTGAAGCTTTCTTT.

Here the CDR3 reads CASTGQITGEQYV. The CDR3 DNA sequence: TGTGCCAGCACGGGGCAGATCACGGGGGAGCAGTACGTC. The V gene is TRBV28, the J gene TRBJ2-7; either TRBD1 or TRBD2 may fit D (5 bases each). Germline CDR1 and CDR2: MDHEN and SYDVKM. The CDR3 has 13 residues. Trimming took 7 bases from V and 7 from J, leaving 17 bases between them.

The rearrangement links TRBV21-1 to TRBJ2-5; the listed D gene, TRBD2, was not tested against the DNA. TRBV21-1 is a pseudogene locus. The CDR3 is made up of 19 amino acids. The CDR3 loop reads CASSDVWGAKTSAEETQYF. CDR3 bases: TGTGCCAGCAGCGATGTCTGGGGCGCGAAGACTAGCGCGGAAGAGACCCAGTACTTC.

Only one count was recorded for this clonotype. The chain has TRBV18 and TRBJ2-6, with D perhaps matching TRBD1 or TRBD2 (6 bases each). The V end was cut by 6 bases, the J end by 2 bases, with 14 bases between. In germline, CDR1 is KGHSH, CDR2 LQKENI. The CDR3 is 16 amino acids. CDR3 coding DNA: TGTGCCAGCTCCGAGGGGGGAAAGCCTGGGGCCAACGTCCTGACTTTC. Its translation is CASSEGGKPGANVLTF.

This CDR3 is CATSRDLSASYEQYF. CDR3 nucleotides: TGTGCCACCAGCAGAGATTTGTCGGCTAGCTACGAGCAGTACTTC. This sequence joins TRBV15 and TRBJ2-7; no clear D. The CDR3 extends over 15 amino acids. Germline loops: CDR1 LNHNV, CDR2 YYDKDF (reference sequence). V shed 0 bases and J shed 3 bases, with 12 bases lying between them. Complete variable domain (other parts from reference TRBV15 and TRBJ2-7): DAMVIQNPRYQVTQFGKPVTLSCSQTLNHNVMYWYQQKSSQAPKLLFHYYDKDFNNEADTPDNFQSRRPNTSFCFLDIRSPGLGDTAMYLCATSRDLSASYEQYFGPGTRLTVT.

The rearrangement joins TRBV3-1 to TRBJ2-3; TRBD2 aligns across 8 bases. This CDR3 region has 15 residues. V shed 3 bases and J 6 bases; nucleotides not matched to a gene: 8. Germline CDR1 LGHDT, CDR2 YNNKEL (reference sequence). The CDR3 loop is CASSHLTLAGDTQYF. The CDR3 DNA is TGTGCCAGCAGCCATTTAACTCTAGCGGGTGATACGCAGTATTTT.

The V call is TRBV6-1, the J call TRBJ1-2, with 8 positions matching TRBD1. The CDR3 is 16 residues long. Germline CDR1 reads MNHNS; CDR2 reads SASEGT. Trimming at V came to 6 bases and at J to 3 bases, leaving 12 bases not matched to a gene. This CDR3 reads CASSQARQGSYYGYTF. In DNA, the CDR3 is TGTGCCAGCAGCCAGGCCAGACAGGGGTCCTACTATGGCTACACCTTC.

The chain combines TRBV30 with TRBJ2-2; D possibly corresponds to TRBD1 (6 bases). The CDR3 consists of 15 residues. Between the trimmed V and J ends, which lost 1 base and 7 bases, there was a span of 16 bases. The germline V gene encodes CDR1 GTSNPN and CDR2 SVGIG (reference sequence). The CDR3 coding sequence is TGTGCCTGGAGTGACCACCACAGGGCTGACGGGGAGCTGTTTTTT. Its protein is CAWSDHHRADGELFF.

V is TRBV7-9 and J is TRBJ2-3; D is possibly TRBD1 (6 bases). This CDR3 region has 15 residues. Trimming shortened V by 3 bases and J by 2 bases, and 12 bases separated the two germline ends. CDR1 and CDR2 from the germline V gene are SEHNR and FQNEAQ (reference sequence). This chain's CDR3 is CASSFEGVNTDTQYF. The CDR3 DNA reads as TGTGCCAGCAGCTTTGAGGGGGTGAACACAGATACGCAGTATTTT. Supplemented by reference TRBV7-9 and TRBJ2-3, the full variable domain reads DTGVSQNPRHKITKRGQNVTFRCDPISEHNRLYWYRQTLGQGPEFLTYFQNEAQLEKSRLLSDRFSAERPKGSFSTLEIQRTEQGDSAMYLCASSFEGVNTDTQYFGPGTRLTVL.

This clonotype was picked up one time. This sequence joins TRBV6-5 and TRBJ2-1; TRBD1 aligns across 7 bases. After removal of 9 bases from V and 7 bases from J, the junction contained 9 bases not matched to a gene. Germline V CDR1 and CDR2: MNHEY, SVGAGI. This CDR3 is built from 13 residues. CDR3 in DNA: TGTGCCAGTCTCGACAGGGATACAAATGAGCAGTTCTTC. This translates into CASLDRDTNEQFF.